In this sample, the clone carrying this T cell receptor (beta chain) turned up a few times. Its antigen is unknown. The assay used was immunoSEQ (version v3.0), run at survey level. Clones were read by immunoSEQ multiplex PCR, and TCRdb kept only the in-frame ones, dropping some. The sample lists 20,000 to 25,000 clones, roughly four fifths occurring once. Everyone in the study who had HIV was treated in the United States. The data are from a study of long-term antiretroviral therapy in people with HIV. The CDR3 runs to 16 residues. V lost 4 bases and J 0 bases, leaving 11 bases between the germline ends. Germline V gene sequence: CDR1 SGHNT, CDR2 YYREEE (reference sequence). General study findings and limits: Every time point showed a repertoire led by clones expanded before ART. Relative to control repertoires, HIV repertoires exhibited narrower CDR3 length ranges.

The V call is TRBV5-4, the J call TRBJ2-6, with no clear D. The receptor's source is a man aged 30 to 45 with HIV. The starting material was unsorted PBMCs, obtained 1.5 years after starting antiretroviral therapy. CDR3 amino acids: CASSGATASGANVLTF. CDR3 sequence (DNA): TGTGCCAGCAGCGGAGCGACGGCCTCTGGGGCCAACGTCCTGACTTTC.